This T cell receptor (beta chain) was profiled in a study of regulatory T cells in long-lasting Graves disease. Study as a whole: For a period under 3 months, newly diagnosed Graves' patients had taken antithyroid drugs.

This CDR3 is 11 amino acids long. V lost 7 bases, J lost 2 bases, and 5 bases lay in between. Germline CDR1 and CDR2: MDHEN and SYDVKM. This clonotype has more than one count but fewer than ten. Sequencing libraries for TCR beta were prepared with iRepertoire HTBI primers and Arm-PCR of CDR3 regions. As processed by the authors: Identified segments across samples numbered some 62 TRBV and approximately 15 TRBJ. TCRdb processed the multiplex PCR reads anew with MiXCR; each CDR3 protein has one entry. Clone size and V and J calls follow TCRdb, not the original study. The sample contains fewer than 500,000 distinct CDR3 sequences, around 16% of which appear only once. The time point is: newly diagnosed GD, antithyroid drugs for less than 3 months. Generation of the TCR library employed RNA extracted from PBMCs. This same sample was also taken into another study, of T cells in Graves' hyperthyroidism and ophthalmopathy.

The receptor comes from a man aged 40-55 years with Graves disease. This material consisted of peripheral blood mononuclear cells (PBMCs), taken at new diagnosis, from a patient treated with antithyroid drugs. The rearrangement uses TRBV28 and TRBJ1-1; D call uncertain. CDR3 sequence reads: CASITNTEAFF. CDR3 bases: TGTGCCAGCATTACAAACACTGAAGCTTTCTTT.